Here is one T cell receptor (beta chain) with its context. Antigen unknown. This entry is derived from a study of shared clonotypes between healthy human individuals. Overall study findings and caveats: Memory subsets generally showed smaller estimated richness than naive subsets did. A reduction in generation probabilities was seen for non-shared clonotypes relative to those shared by all four donors. Sorted-subset sequencing, rarefaction showed, was incomplete despite large depth.

Repertoires were generated with immunoSEQ multiplex PCR, while TCRdb's copy carries only in-frame clones and drops some. Counted here are some 2 million clones, approximately 95% occurring once; the ten biggest clones make up 0.1% to 0.15%. This receptor was taken from a man younger than 35 in good health. Sequencing input: naive CD4+ T cells sorted from blood. Stated subset: CD45RA+ positively selected.

The CDR3 DNA is TGCAGCGCCAAGCGGGGGGGGGATAATTCACCCCTCCACTTT. This translates into CSAKRGGDNSPLHF. The V gene is TRBV29-1, the J gene TRBJ1-6; D is perhaps TRBD1 (5 bases). The CDR3 has 14 residues. Germline-derived CDR1 and CDR2 are SQVTM and ANQGSEA. Deletions cut 7 bases from V and 5 bases from J, with 15 bases between. Based on the CDR3 plus reference TRBV29-1 and TRBJ1-6, the full variable domain is SAVISQKPSRDICQRGTSLTIQCQVDSQVTMMFWYRQQPGQSLTLIATANQGSEATYESGFVIDKFPISRPNLTFSTLTVSNMSPEDSSIYLCSAKRGGDNSPLHFGNGTRLTVT.